What follows describes a single T cell receptor beta chain. Its recognized antigen is unknown. No base quality values were provided; no much bigger clone lies one nucleotide off. Taken with the paper, the label for treatment or condition translates to: allogeneic hematopoietic cell transplantation with graft depleted of TCRalphabeta T cells and CD19 B cells. Transplant recipients were children who received TCRalphabeta/CD19-depleted allogeneic hematopoietic cell grafts. V trim: 9 bases; J trim: 6 bases; unmatched bases: 10. According to the germline V gene, CDR1 reads SGHRS and CDR2 reads YFSETQ. Reading from cysteine to phenylalanine, the CDR3 counts 14 amino acids. Left in the record is the CDR3 DNA by itself, 42 bases read in frame from the first base. The method behind the library was PCR. Sequencing was performed on an Illumina HiSeq 2500. TCR library preparation used molecular barcoding, with unique molecular identifiers applied to normalize quantification of the TCRbeta repertoire. Through fastp at Q25 and MiXCR, TCRdb rebuilt clones from the public reads, retaining in-frame beta chains. Entries are consolidated by CDR3 protein sequence, retaining the most common genes and DNA. For this sample there are 700,000 to 850,000 distinct CDR3 sequences; less than 20% appear just once. Around 4.5% of the sample is in the top ten clones.

These data are taken from a study of T-cell reconstitution after alpha-beta-depleted transplantation in children (TCRdb year 2016). General notes on the study: Using TCR repertoire profiling, the study quantitatively followed how T-cell immune reconstitution unfolded in children after TCRalphabeta/CD19-depleted allogeneic hematopoietic cell transplantation. Overall results and qualifications from the work: The frequencies of hyperexpanded clones fell over the following months, and after one year, T-cell counts and TCRbeta diversity were mostly attributed to newly produced T cells. The high TCRbeta diversity at day 60 in some patients was ascribed to recipient T cells and intrathymic progenitors that had survived conditioning. About two months after transplant, the apparently early recovery of alphabetaT-cell counts reportedly depended on just several hundred clones that had expanded rapidly and came from non-depleted graft cells.

This TCR came from a male patient aged 5 to 17 who had a stem cell transplant for acute lymphoblastic leukemia, so the T cells may come from the graft donor. The sequence joins TRBV5-1 to TRBJ2-1, and 9 junctional nucleotides match TRBD1. The material was PBMCs, mostly from graft donor cells, obtained 360 days after TCRalphabeta/CD19-depleted stem cell transplant. This receptor has the CDR3 CATSPGTGSNEQFF. Read as DNA, the sequence is TGCGCCACCTCCCCCGGGACAGGGTCCAATGAGCAGTTCTTC. Supplemented by the reference TRBV5-1 and TRBJ2-1 proteins around the CDR3, the complete variable domain is KAGVTQTPRYLIKTRGQQVTLSCSPISGHRSVSWYQQTPGQGLQFLFEYFSETQRNKGNFPGRFSGRQFSNSRSEMNVSTLELGDSALYLCATSPGTGSNEQFFGPGTRLTVL.